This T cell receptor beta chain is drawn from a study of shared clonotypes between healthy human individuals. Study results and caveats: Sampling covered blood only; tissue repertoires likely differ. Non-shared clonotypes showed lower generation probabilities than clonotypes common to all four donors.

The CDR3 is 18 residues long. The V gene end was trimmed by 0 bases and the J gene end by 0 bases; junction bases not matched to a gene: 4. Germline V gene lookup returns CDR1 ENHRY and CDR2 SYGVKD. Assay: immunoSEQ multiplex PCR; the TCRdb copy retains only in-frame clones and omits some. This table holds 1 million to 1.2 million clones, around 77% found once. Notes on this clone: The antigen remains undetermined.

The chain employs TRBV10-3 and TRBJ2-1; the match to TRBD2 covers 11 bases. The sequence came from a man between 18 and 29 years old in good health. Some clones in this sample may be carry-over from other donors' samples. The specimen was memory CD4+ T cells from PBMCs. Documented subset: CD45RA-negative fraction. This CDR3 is CAISESSGRASSYNEQFF. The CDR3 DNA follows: TGTGCCATCAGTGAGTCTAGCGGGAGGGCGAGCTCCTACAATGAGCAGTTCTTC.